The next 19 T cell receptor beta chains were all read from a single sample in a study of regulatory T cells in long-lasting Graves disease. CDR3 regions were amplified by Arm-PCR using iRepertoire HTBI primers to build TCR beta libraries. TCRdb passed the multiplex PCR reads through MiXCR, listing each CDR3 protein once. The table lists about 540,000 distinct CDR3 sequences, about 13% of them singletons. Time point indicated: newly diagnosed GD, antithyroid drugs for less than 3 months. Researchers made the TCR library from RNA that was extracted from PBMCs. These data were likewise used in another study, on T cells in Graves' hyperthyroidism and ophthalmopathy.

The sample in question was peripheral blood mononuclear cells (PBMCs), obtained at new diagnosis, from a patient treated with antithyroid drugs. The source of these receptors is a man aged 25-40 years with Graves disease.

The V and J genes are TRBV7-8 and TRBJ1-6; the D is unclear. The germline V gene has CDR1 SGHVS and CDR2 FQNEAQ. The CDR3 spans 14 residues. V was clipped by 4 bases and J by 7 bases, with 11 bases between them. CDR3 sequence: CASSYGRSNSPLHF. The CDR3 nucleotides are TGTGCCAGCAGCTACGGACGGAGCAATTCACCCCTCCACTTT.

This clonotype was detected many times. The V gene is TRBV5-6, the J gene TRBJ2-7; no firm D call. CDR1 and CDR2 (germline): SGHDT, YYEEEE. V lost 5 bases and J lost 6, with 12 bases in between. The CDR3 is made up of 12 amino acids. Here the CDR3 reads CASSPLGSEQYF. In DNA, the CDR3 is TGTGCCAGCAGTCCTCTCGGGTCCGAGCAGTACTTC.

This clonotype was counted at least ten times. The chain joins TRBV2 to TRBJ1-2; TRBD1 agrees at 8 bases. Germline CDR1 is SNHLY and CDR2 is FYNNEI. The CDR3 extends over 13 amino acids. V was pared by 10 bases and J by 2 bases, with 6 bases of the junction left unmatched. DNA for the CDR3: TGTGCCACTTACAGGGGGGCAAACTATGGCTACACCTTC. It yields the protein CATYRGANYGYTF.

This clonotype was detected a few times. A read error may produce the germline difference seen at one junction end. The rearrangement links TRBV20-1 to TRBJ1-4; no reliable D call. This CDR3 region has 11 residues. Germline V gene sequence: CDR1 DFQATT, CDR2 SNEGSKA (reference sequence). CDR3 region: CSAAPEVIHIF. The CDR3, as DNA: TGCAGTGCGGCGCCGGAGGTCATCCATATTTTT.

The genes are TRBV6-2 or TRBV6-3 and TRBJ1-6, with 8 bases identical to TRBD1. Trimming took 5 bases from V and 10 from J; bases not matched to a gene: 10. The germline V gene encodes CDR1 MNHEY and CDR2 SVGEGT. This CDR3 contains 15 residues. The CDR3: CASSEGQEGGSPLHF. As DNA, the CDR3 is TGTGCCAGCAGTGAGGGACAGGAAGGTGGATCACCCCTCCACTTT.

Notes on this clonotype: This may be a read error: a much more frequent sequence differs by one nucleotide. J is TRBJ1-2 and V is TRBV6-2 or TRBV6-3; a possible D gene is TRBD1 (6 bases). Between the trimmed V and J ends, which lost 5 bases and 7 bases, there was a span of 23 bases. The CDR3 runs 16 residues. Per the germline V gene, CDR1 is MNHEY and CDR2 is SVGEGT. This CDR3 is CASSESTRGAFCGYTF. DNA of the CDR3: TGTGCCAGCAGTGAATCAACTCGGGGGGCCTTCTGTGGCTACACCTTC.

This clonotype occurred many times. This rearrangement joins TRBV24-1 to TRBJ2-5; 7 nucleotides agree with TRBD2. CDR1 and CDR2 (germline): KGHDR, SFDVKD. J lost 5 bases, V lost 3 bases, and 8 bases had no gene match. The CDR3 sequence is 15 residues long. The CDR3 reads CATSDETSLGETQYF. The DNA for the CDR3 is TGTGCCACCAGTGATGAGACTAGCCTAGGGGAGACCCAGTACTTC.

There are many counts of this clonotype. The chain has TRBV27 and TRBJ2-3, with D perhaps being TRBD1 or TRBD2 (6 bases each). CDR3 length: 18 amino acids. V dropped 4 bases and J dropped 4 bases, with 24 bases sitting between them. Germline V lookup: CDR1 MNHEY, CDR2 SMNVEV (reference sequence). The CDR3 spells CASSSRLEGGAAADTQYF. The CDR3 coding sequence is TGTGCCAGCAGTTCCCGCCTTGAGGGGGGTGCGGCGGCAGATACGCAGTATTTT.

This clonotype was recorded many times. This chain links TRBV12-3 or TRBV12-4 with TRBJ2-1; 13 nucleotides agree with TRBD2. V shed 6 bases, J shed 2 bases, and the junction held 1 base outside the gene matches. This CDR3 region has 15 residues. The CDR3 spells CASRGLAGPYNEQFF. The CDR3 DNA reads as TGTGCCAGCAGGGGACTAGCGGGACCCTACAATGAGCAGTTCTTC.

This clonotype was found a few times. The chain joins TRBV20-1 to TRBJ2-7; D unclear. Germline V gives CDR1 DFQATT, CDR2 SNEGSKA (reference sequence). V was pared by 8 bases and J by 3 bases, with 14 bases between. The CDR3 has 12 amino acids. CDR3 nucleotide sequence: TGCAGTACCTTGGGCAGTCGCTACGAGCAGTACTTC. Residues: CSTLGSRYEQYF.

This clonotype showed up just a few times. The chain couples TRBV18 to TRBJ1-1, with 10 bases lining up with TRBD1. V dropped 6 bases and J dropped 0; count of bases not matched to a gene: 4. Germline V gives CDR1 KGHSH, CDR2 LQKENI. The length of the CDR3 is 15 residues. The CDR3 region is CASSGGTGVNTEAFF. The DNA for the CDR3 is TGTGCCAGCTCGGGGGGGACAGGGGTGAACACTGAAGCTTTCTTT.

The CDR3 nucleotides are TGTGCCAGCAGTCACGGACAGGGATACACCGGGGAGCTGTTTTTT. It yields the protein CASSHGQGYTGELFF. V and J are TRBV12-3 or TRBV12-4 and TRBJ2-2, with 8 bases lining up with TRBD1. V shed 5 bases, J shed 3 bases, and the junction held 5 bases outside the gene matches. The CDR3 spans 15 residues.

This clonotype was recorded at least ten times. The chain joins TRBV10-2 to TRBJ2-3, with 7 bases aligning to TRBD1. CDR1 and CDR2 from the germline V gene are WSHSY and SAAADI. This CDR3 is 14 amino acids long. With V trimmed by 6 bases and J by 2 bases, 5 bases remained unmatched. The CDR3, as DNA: TGCGCCAGCAGAAGACAGGGTGTCACAGATACGCAGTATTTT. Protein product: CASRRQGVTDTQYF.

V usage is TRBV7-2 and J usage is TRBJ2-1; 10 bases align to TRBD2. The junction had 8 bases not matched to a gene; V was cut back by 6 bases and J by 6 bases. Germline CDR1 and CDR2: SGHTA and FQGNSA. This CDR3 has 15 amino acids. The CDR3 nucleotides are TGTGCCAGCAGTAATCCCCCTAGCGGGAGCAATGAGCAGTTCTTC. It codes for CASSNPPSGSNEQFF. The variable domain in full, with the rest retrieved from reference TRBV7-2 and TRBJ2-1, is GAGVSQSPSNKVTEKGKDVELRCDPISGHTALYWYRQSLGQGLEFLIYFQGNSAPDKSGLPSDRFSAERTGGSVSTLTIQRTQQEDSAVYLCASSNPPSGSNEQFFGPGTRLTVL.

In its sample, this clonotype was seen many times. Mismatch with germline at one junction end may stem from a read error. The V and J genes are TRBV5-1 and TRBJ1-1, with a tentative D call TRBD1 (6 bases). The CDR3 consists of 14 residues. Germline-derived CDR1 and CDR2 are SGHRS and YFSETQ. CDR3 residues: CASSLGGANTEAFF. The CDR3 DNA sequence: TGTGCCAGCAGTTTAGGGGGGGCGAACACTGAAGCTTTCTTT.

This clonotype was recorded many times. DNA of the CDR3: TGCAGCGTTGTCCAGGGGCAAGAGACCCAGTACTTC. Its protein product is CSVVQGQETQYF. This chain connects TRBV29-1 to TRBJ2-5; the D gene is possibly TRBD1 (6 bases). V lost 4 bases to trimming and J lost 2 bases, with 8 bases between them. The CDR3 sequence is 12 residues long. The germline gives CDR1 SQVTM, CDR2 ANQGSEA.

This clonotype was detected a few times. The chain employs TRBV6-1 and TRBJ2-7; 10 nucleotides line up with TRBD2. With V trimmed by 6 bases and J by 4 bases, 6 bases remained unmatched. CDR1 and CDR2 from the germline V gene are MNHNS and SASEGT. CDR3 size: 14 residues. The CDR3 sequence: CASRRLAGYYEQYF. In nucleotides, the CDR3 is TGTGCCAGCAGACGACTAGCGGGTTATTACGAGCAGTACTTC.

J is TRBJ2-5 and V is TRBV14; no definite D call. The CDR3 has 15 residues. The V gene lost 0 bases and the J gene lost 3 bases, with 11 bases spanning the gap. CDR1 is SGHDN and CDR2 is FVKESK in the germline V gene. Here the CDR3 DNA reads TGTGCCAGCAGCCAAGAAAATAGACTTAAAGAGACCCAGTACTTC. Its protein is CASSQENRLKETQYF.

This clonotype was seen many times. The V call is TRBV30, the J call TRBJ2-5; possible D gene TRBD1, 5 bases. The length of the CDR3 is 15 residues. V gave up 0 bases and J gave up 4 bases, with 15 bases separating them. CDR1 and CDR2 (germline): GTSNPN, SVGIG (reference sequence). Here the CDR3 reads CAWSVPRAQGETQYF. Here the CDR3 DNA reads TGTGCCTGGAGTGTACCAAGGGCCCAGGGAGAGACCCAGTACTTC.